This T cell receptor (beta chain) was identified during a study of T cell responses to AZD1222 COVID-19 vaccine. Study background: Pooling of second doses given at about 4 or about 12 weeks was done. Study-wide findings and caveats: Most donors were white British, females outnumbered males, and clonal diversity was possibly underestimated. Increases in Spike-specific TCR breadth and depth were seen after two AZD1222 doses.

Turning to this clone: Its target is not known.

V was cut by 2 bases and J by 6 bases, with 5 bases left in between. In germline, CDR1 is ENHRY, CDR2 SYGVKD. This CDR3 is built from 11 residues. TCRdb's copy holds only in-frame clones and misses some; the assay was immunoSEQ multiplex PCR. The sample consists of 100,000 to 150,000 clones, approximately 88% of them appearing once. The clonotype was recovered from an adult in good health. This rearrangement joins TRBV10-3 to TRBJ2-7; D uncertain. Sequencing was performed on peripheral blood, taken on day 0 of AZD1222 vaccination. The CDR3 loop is CAISEQSEQYF. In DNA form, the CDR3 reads TGTGCCATCAGTGAGCAAAGCGAGCAGTACTTC.